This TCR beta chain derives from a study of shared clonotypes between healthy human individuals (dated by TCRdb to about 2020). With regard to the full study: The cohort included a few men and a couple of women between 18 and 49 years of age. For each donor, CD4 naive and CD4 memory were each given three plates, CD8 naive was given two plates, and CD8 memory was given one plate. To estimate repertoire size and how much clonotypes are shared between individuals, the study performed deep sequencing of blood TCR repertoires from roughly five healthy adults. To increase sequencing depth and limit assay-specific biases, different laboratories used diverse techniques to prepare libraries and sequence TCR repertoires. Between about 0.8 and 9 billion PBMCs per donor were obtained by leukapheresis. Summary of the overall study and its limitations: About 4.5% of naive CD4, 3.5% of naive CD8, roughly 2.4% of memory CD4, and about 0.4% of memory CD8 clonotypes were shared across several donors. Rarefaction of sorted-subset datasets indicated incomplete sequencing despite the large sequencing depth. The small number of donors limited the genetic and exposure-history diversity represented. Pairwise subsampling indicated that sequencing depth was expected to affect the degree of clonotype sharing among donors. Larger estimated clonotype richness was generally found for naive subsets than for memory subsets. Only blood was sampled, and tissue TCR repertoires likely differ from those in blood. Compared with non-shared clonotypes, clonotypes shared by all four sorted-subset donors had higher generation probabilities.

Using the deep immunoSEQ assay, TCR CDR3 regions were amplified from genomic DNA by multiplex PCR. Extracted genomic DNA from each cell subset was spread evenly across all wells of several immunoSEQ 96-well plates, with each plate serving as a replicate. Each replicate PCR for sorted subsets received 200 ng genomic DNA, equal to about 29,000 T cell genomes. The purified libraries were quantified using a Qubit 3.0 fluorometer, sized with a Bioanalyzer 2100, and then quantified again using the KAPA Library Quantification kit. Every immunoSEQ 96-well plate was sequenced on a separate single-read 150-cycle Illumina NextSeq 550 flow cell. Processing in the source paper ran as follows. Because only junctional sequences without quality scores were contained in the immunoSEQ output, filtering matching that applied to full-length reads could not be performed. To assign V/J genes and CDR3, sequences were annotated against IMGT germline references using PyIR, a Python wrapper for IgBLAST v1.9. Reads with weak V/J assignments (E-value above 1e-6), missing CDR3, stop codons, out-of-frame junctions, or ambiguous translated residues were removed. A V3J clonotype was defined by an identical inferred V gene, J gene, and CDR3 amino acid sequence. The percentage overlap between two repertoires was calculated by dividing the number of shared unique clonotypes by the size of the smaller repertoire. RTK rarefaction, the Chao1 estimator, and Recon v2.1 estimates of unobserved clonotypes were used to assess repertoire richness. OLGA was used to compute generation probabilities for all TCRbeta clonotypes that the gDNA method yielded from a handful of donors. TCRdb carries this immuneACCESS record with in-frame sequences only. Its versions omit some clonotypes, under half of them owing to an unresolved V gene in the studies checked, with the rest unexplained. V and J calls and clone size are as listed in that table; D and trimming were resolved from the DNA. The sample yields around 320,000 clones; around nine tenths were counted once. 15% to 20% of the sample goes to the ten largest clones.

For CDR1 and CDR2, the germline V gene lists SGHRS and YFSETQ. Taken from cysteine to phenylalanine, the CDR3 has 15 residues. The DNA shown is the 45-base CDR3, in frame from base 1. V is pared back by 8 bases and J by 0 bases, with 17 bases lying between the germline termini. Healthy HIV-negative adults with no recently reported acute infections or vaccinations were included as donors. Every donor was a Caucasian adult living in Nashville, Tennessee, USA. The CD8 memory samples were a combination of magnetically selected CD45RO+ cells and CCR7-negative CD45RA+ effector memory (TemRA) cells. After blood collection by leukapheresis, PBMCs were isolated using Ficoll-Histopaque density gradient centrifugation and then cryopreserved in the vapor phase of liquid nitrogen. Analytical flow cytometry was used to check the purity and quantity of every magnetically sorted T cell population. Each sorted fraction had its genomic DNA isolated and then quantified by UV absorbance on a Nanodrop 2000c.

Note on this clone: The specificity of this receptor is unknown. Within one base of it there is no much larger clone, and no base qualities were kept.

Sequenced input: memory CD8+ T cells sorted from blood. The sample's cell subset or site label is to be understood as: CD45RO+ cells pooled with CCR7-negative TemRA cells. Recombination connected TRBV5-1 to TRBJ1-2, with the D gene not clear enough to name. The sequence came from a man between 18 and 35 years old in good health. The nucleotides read TGCGCCAGTCACCCCAAAAGGGTGACTAACTATGGCTACACCTTC. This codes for CASHPKRVTNYGYTF.